This T cell receptor beta chain was identified in a study of shared clonotypes between healthy human individuals. General study results and limits: With few donors, the genetic and exposure-history diversity represented was limited. Only blood underwent sampling, and tissue repertoires likely differ.

Produced via immunoSEQ multiplex PCR; TCRdb's table is partial and in-frame only. The sample has a few hundred thousand clones; around three quarters are singletons. Notes on this clone: Antigen unknown.

V dropped 10 bases and J dropped 0 bases, with 3 bases sitting between them. This CDR3 contains 10 residues. In germline, CDR1 is MDHEN, CDR2 SYDVKM. Sequenced input: PBMCs. This clonotype was obtained from a woman in her forties in good health. Some clones in this sample may be carry-over from other donors' samples. The V call is TRBV28, the J call TRBJ1-1; D is unclear. The CDR3 DNA follows: TGTGCCACCCTGAACACTGAAGCTTTCTTT. Translated: CATLNTEAFF.